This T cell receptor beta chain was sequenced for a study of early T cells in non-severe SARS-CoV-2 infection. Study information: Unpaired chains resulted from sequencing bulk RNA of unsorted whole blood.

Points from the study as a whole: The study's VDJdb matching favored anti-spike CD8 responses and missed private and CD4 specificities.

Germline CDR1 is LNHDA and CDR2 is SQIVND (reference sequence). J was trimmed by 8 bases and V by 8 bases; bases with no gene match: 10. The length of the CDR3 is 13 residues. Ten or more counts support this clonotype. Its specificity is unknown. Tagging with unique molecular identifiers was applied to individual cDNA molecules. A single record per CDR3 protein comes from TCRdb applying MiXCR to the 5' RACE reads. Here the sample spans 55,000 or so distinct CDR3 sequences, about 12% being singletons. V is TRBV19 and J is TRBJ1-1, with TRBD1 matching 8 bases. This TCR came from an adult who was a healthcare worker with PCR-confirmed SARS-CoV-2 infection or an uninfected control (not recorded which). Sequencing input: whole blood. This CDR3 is CASVGQGSPEAFF. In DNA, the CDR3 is TGTGCCAGTGTTGGACAGGGCTCTCCCGAAGCTTTCTTT.